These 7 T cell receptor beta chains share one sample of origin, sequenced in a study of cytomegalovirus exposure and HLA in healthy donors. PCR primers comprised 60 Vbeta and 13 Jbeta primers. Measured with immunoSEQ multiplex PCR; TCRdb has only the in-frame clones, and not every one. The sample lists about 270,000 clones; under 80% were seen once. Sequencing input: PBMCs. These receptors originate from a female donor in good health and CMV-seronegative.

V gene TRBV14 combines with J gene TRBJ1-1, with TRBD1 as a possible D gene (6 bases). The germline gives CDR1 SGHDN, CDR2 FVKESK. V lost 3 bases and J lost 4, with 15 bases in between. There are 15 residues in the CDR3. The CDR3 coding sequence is TGTGCCAGCAGCCATCAACAGGGTAAAGGCACTGAAGCTTTCTTT. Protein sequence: CASSHQQGKGTEAFF. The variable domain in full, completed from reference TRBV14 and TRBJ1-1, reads EAGVTQFPSHSVIEKGQTVTLRCDPISGHDNLYWYRRVMGKEIKFLLHFVKESKQDESGMPNNRFLAERTGGTYSTLKVQPAELEDSGVYFCASSHQQGKGTEAFFGQGTRLTVV.

CDR3 loop: CASSLDRAYEQYF. CDR3 in DNA: TGTGCCAGCAGCTTAGACAGAGCCTACGAGCAGTACTTC. The gene calls are TRBV5-4 and TRBJ2-7; possibly TRBD1 for D (5 bases). Trimming pared 2 bases from V and 2 bases from J, leaving 8 bases between. The length of the CDR3 is 13 residues. Germline V CDR1 and CDR2: SGHNT, YYREEE (reference sequence).

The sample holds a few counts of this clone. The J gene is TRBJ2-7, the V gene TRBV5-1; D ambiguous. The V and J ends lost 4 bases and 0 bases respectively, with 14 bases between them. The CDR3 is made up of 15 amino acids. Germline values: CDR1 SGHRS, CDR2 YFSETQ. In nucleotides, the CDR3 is TGCGCCAGCAGCCCATCAGCGACTGCCTCCTACGAGCAGTACTTC. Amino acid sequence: CASSPSATASYEQYF.

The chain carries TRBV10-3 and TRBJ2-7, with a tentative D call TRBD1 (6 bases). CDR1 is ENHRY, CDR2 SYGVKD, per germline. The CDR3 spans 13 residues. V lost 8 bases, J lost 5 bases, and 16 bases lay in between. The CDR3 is CAIGQAGVHEQYF. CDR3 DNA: TGTGCCATCGGACAAGCAGGGGTCCACGAGCAGTACTTC.

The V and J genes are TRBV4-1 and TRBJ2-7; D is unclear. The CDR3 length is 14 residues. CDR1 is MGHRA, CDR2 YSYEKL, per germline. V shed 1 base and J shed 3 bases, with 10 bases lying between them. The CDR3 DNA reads TGCGCCAGCAGCCAAGTCGGAGTTCGCTACGAGCAGTACTTC. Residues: CASSQVGVRYEQYF.

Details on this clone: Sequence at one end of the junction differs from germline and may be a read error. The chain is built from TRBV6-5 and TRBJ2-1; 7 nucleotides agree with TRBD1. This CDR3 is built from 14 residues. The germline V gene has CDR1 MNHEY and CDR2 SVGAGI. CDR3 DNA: TGTGCCAGCGGTTACAGGGGCGCCAACAATGAGCAGTTCTTC. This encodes CASGYRGANNEQFF.

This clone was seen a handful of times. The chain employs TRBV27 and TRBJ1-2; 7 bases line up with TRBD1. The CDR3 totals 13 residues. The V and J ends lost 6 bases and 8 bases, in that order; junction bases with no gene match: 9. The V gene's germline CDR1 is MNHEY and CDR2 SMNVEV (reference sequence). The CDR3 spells CASSPRGQGGYTF. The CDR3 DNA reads TGTGCCAGCAGCCCAAGGGGGCAGGGGGGCTACACCTTC.